This section outlines one T cell receptor (beta chain) sequence together with its context. Its antigen is not identified. An end of the junction differs from the germline gene, which may be a read error. The CDR3 has 13 residues. This entry is derived from a study of blood T cells in healthy people across ages. Across the study: The template switching approach captured approximately one barcoded beta molecule for every two T cells. The study's findings and limits: The CMV status of each donor remained undetermined, and this could have confounded shifts in expanded clonotypes. Researchers deemed the diversity estimates from one million T cells underestimates.

A second PCR, run for about 6 to 11 cycles, used a sample-barcoded 5' primer plus a J-beta primer mix. Every single cDNA molecule received a tag from a template-switch adaptor with 12 random nucleotides. TCRdb fed the 5' RACE reads into MiXCR, producing one record per CDR3 protein. The table includes about 730,000 distinct CDR3 sequences, more than 40% detected once. V gene TRBV12-3 or TRBV12-4 combines with J gene TRBJ1-6, with D possibly matching TRBD1 (5 bases). The specimen was blood. This receptor was taken from a woman aged 55-75 years in good health. CDR3 region: CTSRAPYNSPLHF. CDR3 sequence (DNA): TGTACCAGCAGGGCCCCTTATAATTCACCCCTCCACTTT.